This T cell receptor (beta chain) was retrieved from a study of CD8 T cells in Susac syndrome. Study outcomes and limitations: In total CD8+ repertoires, 15 to 20 Susac-specific public clones were found, and in CD8+ TEMRA repertoires, 4 or 5 were found.

As for this clonotype: What it binds is unknown.

With random hexamers, 0.5 to 1 ug RNA was reverse transcribed. An immunoSEQ multiplex PCR generated amplified TCR beta CDR3 products spanning 54 Vbeta and 13 Jbeta. TCRdb processed the immunoSEQ multiplex PCR reads anew with MiXCR; each CDR3 protein has one entry. The data contain 75,000 to 95,000 distinct CDR3 sequences, about 95% of them singletons. The CDR3 runs 14 residues. Germline-derived CDR1 and CDR2 are DFQATT and SNEGSKA (reference sequence). V lost 0 bases to trimming and J lost 5 bases, with 12 bases between them. The chain has TRBV20-1 and TRBJ2-3, with D tentatively TRBD2 (5 bases). Sequences were obtained from CD8+ T cells from PBMCs. This TCR was sampled from a human donor with Susac syndrome. CDR3 region: CSARDASQLDTQYF. The CDR3 region has the DNA TGCAGTGCTAGAGATGCTAGCCAGCTAGATACGCAGTATTTT.